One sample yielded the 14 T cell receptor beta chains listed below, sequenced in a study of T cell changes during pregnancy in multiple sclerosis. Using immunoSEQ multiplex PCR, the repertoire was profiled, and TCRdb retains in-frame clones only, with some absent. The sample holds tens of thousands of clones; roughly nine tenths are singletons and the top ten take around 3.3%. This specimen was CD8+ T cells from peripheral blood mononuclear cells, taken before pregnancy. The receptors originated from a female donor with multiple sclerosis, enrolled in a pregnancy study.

The CDR3 DNA reads as TGTGCCAGCAGTTTCCGGGGGGCGACAAACTATGGCTACACCTTC. Protein product: CASSFRGATNYGYTF. The chain employs TRBV6-5 and TRBJ1-2; a possible D gene is TRBD1 (6 bases). CDR3 size: 15 residues. Germline assignment: CDR1 MNHEY and CDR2 SVGAGI. Deletions cut 4 bases from V and 2 bases from J, with 14 bases between.

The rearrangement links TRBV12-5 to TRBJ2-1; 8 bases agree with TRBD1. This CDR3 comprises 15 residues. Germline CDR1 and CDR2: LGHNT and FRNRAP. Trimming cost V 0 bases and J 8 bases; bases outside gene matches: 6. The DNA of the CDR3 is TGTGCTAGTGGTTTGGTGGACAGGGTGACCGATGAGCAGTTCTTC. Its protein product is CASGLVDRVTDEQFF.

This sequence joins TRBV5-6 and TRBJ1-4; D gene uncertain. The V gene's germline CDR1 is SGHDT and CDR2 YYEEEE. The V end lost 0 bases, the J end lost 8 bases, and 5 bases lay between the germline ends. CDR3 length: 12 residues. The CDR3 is CASSLAGEKLFF. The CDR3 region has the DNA TGTGCCAGCAGCTTGGCCGGGGAAAAACTGTTTTTT.

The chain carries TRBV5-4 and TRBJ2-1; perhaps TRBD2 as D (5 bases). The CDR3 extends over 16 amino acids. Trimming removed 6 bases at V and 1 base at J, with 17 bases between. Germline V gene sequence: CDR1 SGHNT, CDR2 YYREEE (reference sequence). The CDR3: CASTADSPPSYNEQFF. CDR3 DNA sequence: TGTGCCAGCACCGCGGACTCACCCCCGTCCTACAATGAGCAGTTCTTC. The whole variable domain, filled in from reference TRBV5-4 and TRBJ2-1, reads ETGVTQSPTHLIKTRGQQVTLRCSSQSGHNTVSWYQQALGQGPQFIFQYYREEENGRGNFPPRFSGLQFPNYSSELNVNALELDDSALYLCASTADSPPSYNEQFFGPGTRLTVL.

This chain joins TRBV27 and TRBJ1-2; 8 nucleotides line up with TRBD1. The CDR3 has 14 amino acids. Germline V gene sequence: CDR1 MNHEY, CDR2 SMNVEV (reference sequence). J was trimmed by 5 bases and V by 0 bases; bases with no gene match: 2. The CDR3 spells CASSLSHRGYGYTF. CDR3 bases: TGTGCCAGCAGTTTATCACACAGGGGGTATGGCTACACCTTC.

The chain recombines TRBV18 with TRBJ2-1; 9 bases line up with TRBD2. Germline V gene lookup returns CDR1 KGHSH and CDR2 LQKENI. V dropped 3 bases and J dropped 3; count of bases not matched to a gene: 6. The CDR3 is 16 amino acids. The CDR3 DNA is TGTGCCAGCTCACCTGCTAGCGGGGAACGCTACAATGAGCAGTTCTTC. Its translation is CASSPASGERYNEQFF.

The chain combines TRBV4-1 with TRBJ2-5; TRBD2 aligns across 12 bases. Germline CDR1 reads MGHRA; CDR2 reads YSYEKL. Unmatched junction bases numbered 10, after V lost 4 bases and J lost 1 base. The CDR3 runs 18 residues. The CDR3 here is CASSLFYTSGGPQETQYF. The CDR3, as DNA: TGCGCCAGCAGCCTATTCTACACTAGCGGGGGGCCCCAAGAGACCCAGTACTTC.

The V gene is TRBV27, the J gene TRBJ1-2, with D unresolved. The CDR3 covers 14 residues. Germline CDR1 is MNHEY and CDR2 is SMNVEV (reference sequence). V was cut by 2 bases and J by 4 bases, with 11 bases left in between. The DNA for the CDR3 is TGTGCCAGCAGTTTAGGTGGCTCGGGCTATGGCTACACCTTC. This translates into CASSLGGSGYGYTF.

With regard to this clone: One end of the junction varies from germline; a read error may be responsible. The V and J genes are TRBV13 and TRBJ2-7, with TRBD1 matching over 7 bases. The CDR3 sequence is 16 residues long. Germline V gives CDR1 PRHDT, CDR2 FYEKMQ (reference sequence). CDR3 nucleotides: TGTGCCAGCAGCCTAGGCCTCGGACAGGTGGACTACGAGCAGTACTTC. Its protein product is CASSLGLGQVDYEQYF.

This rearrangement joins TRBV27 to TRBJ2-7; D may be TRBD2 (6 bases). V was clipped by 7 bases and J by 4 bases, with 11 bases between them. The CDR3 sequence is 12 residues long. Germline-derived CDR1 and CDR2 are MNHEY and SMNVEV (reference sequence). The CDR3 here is CASMKEGYEQYF. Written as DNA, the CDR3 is TGTGCCAGCATGAAGGAGGGGTACGAGCAGTACTTC.

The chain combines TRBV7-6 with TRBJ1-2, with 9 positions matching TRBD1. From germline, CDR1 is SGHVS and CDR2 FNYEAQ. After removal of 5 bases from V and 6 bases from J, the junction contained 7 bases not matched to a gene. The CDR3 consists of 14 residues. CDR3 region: CASSPRDRVNGYTF. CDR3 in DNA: TGTGCCAGCAGCCCCCGGGACAGGGTGAATGGCTACACCTTC.

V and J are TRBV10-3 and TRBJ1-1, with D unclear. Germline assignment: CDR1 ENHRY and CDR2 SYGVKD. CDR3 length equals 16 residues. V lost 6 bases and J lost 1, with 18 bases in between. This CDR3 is CAISGQAQRGNTEAFF. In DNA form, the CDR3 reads TGTGCCATCAGCGGGCAGGCTCAACGGGGGAACACTGAAGCTTTCTTT.

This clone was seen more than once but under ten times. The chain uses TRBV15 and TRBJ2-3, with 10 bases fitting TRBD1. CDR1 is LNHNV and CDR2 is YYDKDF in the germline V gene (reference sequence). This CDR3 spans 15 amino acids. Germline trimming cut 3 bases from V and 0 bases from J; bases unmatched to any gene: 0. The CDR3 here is CATSRDRGSTDTQYF. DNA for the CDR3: TGTGCCACCAGCAGGGACAGGGGGAGCACAGATACGCAGTATTTT.

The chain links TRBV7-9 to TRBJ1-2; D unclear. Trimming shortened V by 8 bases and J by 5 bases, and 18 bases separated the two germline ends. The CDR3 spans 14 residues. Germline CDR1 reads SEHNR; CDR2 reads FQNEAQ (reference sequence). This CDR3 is CASPGSPLSYGYTF. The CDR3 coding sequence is TGTGCCAGCCCAGGATCACCACTGTCGTATGGCTACACCTTC. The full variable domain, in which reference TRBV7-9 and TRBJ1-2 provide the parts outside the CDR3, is DTGVSQNPRHKITKRGQNVTFRCDPISEHNRLYWYRQTLGQGPEFLTYFQNEAQLEKSRLLSDRFSAERPKGSFSTLEIQRTEQGDSAMYLCASPGSPLSYGYTFGSGTRLTVV.